This T cell receptor beta chain was documented in a study of blood T cell repertoires in COVID-19. This CDR3 has 17 amino acids. The germline V gene encodes CDR1 MNHNY and CDR2 SVGAGI (reference sequence). The V segment lost 5 bases and the J segment 3 bases; nucleotides outside the gene matches: 14. TCRdb keeps only in-frame clones here, not all; method: immunoSEQ multiplex PCR. There are about 120,000 clones in the sample; 81% occur only once, and roughly a sixth lies in the top ten. This clone came up once. Sequencing was done on a sample of peripheral blood. The chain couples TRBV6-6 to TRBJ2-5; TRBD2 aligns across 8 bases. The receptor was isolated from a man aged 25 to 45 with COVID-19, enrolled during active disease. CDR3 sequence (DNA): TGTGCCAGCAGTCACGAAAGAAGCGGGAGCCTGGAAGAGACCCAGTACTTC. Translation gives CASSHERSGSLEETQYF.